Shown below are 5 T cell receptor beta chains from a single sample sequenced in a study of blood T cell repertoires in COVID-19. Some clones are missing from TCRdb's copy, which holds only in-frame ones; the method was immunoSEQ multiplex PCR. The sample lists hundreds of thousands of clones, about nine tenths occurring once. The specimen was peripheral blood. Every receptor here comes from a woman aged 25 to 39 with active or convalescent COVID-19.

The rearrangement links TRBV19 to TRBJ2-1; 13 nucleotides line up with TRBD2. Per germline, CDR1 LNHDA and CDR2 SQIVND (reference sequence). V was pared by 5 bases and J by 14 bases, with 12 bases of the junction left unmatched. The CDR3 runs to 15 residues. The CDR3 reads CASSLELAGGPKEFF. The CDR3, as DNA: TGTGCCAGTAGTTTGGAACTAGCGGGAGGGCCGAAGGAGTTCTTC.

The chain joins TRBV5-1 to TRBJ2-3; no clear D. This CDR3 spans 15 amino acids. The V end was cut by 1 base, the J end by 6 bases, with 15 bases between. The germline V gene encodes CDR1 SGHRS and CDR2 YFSETQ. The CDR3 bases are TGCGCCAGCAGCTTGCAGGTTTCAGAAGCCGATACGCAGTATTTT. Amino acids: CASSLQVSEADTQYF.

The chain recombines TRBV30 with TRBJ1-3; 7 bases agree with TRBD1. V lost 3 bases, J lost 4 bases, and 6 bases stayed unmatched. CDR3 length: 14 residues. Per germline, CDR1 GTSNPN and CDR2 SVGIG (reference sequence). The chain's CDR3 is CAWSDLTGGNTIYF. CDR3 nucleotide sequence: TGTGCCTGGAGCGACCTGACAGGGGGAAACACCATATATTTT.

This clone was seen a single time. This chain joins TRBV4-1 and TRBJ2-7; 7 bases fit TRBD1. Per the germline V gene, CDR1 is MGHRA and CDR2 is YSYEKL. This CDR3 has 15 amino acids. J was trimmed by 3 bases and V by 4 bases; bases with no gene match: 9. The CDR3 coding sequence is TGCGCCAGCAGCCGTGCCGGGACAGTAGTCTACGAGCAGTACTTC. Translated: CASSRAGTVVYEQYF.

This clone was seen once. This chain links TRBV19 with TRBJ1-5; 11 nucleotides match TRBD1. The germline gives CDR1 LNHDA, CDR2 SQIVND (reference sequence). The trim removed 9 bases at V and 6 bases at J, leaving 7 bases unmatched. CDR3 length: 14 amino acids. This chain's CDR3 is CASRTGGSIQPQHF. The CDR3 DNA reads TGTGCCAGCAGGACAGGGGGCTCGATTCAGCCCCAGCATTTT. The full variable domain, with the rest looked up from reference TRBV19 and TRBJ1-5, is DGGITQSPKYLFRKEGQNVTLSCEQNLNHDAMYWYRQDPGQGLRLIYYSQIVNDFQKGDIAEGYSVSREKKESFPLTVTSAQKNPTAFYLCASRTGGSIQPQHFGDGTRLSIL.